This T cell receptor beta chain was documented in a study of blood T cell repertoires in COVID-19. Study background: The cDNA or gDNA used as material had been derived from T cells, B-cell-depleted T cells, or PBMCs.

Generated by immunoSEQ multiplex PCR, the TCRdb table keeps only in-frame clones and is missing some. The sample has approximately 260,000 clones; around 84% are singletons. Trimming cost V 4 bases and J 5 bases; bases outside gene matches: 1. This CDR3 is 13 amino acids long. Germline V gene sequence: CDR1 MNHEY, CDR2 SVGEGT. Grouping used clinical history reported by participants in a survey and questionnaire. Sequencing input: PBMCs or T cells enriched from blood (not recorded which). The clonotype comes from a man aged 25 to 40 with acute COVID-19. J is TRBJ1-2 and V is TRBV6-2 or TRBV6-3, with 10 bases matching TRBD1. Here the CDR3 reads CASSLDRGYGYTF. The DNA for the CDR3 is TGTGCCAGCAGTTTGGACAGGGGGTATGGCTACACCTTC.